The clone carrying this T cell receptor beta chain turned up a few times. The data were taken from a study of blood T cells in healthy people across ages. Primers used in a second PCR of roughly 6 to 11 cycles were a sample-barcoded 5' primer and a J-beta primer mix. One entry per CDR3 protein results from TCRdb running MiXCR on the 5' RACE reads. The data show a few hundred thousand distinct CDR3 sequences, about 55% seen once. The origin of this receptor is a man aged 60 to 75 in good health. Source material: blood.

The CDR3 nucleotides read TGTGCCAGCAGTCACAAAGCCGGGAGTAAACACGAGCAGTACTTC. Its translation is CASSHKAGSKHEQYF. This chain connects TRBV25-1 to TRBJ2-7, with D possibly being TRBD2 (6 bases). The CDR3 sequence is 15 residues long. Germline V gene data show CDR1 as MGHDK and CDR2 as SYGVNS. The V and J ends lost 5 bases and 5 bases respectively, with 19 bases between them.